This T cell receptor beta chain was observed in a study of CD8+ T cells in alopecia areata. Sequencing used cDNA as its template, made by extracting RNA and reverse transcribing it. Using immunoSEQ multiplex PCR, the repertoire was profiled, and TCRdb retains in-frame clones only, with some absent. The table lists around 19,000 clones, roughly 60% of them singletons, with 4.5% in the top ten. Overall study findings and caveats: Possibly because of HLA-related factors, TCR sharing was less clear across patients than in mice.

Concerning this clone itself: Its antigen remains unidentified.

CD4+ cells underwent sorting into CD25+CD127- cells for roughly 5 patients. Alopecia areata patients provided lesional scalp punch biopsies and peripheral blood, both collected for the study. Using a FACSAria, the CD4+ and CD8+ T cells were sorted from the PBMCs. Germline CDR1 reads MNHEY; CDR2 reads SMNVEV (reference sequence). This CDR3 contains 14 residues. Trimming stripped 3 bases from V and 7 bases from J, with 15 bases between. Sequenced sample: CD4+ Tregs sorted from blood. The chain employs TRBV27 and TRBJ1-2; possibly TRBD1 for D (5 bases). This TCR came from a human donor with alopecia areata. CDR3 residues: CASSLGREVGGYTF. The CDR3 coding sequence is TGTGCCAGCAGTTTGGGCAGGGAAGTTGGTGGCTACACCTTC.